The count of the clone carrying this T cell receptor beta chain is one. The antigen is undetermined. CDR1 is LNHDA and CDR2 is SQIVND in the germline V gene (reference sequence). CDR3 length equals 16 residues. V was pared by 3 bases and J by 8 bases, with 21 bases between. This specimen comes from a study of Ad26.COV2.S vaccination and SARS-CoV-2 variants. General study results and limits: Substantial breadth in spike-specific CD8+ and CD4+ T cell responses was reportedly seen after vaccination. Placebo recipients and vaccine recipients were similar in non-spike TCR breadth. Individuals receiving vaccine had higher spike-specific TCR breadth than placebo recipients did.

The data were produced by immunoSEQ multiplex PCR, yet TCRdb's version contains in-frame clones alone and is incomplete. The table records about 350,000 clones, roughly nine tenths of them present only once. The TCR was taken from a human donor who had recovered from COVID-19. Specimen: peripheral blood, collected after recovery from COVID-19. This chain uses TRBV19 with TRBJ2-3; possibly TRBD1 for D (6 bases). The chain's CDR3 is CASSIVGAPFTGTQYF. The CDR3 nucleotides read TGTGCCAGTAGTATTGTGGGGGCCCCCTTTACCGGTACGCAGTATTTT.